This is a list of T cell receptor beta chains from one sample in a study of blood T cell repertoires in COVID-19. This table comes from immunoSEQ multiplex PCR, and its TCRdb copy is limited to in-frame clones, with some not included. The profile shows 55,000 to 80,000 clones, 60% to 75% of them singletons. Sequenced: peripheral blood. The source is a woman at least 80 years old with acute or convalescent COVID-19. Both conserved end residues are part of each CDR3. A D gene is named only where the DNA matches it firmly. The size of a clone is reported for some rows only, either as once, few or many, or as a class for expanded clones.

V gene	J gene	clone size	D gene	CDR3 DNA	CDR3 protein
TRBV28	TRBJ2-3	-	-	TGTGCCAGCAGCTTCCTTAGCGGCACAGATACGCAGTATTTT	CASSFLSGTDTQYF
TRBV20-1	TRBJ2-7	-	-	TGCAGTGCTAGTAAGGACTCAAGGGGGTACGAGCAGTACTTC	CSASKDSRGYEQYF
TRBV5-1	TRBJ2-7	-	TRBD2	TGCGCCAGCAGCGACCCATCCAGCGGGGCCTCCTACGAGCAGTACTTC	CASSDPSSGASYEQYF
TRBV15	TRBJ2-7	-	-	TGTGCCACCAGTACCGACAGCTTCGTCTACGAGCAGTACTTC	CATSTDSFVYEQYF
TRBV5-1	TRBJ2-1	-	-	TGCGCCAGCAGCTTGTCGGTGGGAGCCATAACCAATGAGCAGTTCTTC	CASSLSVGAITNEQFF
TRBV5-4	TRBJ2-3	once	TRBD2	TGTGCCAGCAGCTCGGCCGGACTAGCGGGGGAGGGTGGAACAGATACGCAGTATTTT	CASSSAGLAGEGGTDTQYF
TRBV6-6	TRBJ1-5	-	TRBD1	TGTGCCAGCAGTCCTATTAGGACAGGCCCGGGATTGGGCCCCCAGCATTTT	CASSPIRTGPGLGPQHF
TRBV6-5	TRBJ2-7	-	TRBD2	TGTGCCAGCAGTTTCACACTAGCGACCCACTACGAGCAGTACTTC	CASSFTLATHYEQYF
TRBV29-1	TRBJ2-1	-	-	TGCAGCGTTGAAAGCGGACGGTTTACGGAGCAGTTCTTC	CSVESGRFTEQFF
TRBV6-4	TRBJ1-1	-	-	TGTGCCAGCAGTGCGGACTCGAACACTGAAGCTTTCTTT	CASSADSNTEAFF
TRBV19	TRBJ2-7	-	TRBD1	TGTGCCAGTAGTCCCGGGACAGGGATCTCCGAGCAGTACTTC	CASSPGTGISEQYF
TRBV6-5	TRBJ1-1	few	-	TGTGCCAGCAGTTGGGCAGAAGCTTTCTTT	CASSWAEAFF
TRBV14	TRBJ2-1	-	-	TGTGCCAGCAGCCAAAAAAGGCCGGACTGGCGGGAATCCTACAATGAGCAGTTCTTC	CASSQKRPDWRESYNEQFF
TRBV27	TRBJ2-7	-	TRBD2	TGTGCCAGCAGGCCCGGGACTAGTATTCGCCACGAGCAGTACTTC	CASRPGTSIRHEQYF
TRBV5-1	TRBJ2-1	-	TRBD2	TGCGCCAGCAGTTCGGGACTAGCGGGAGTTACTGAGCAGTTCTTC	CASSSGLAGVTEQFF
TRBV19	TRBJ2-7	-	TRBD2	TGTGCCAGTAGTAATAGCGGGGGCCCTTACGAGCAGTACTTC	CASSNSGGPYEQYF
TRBV27	TRBJ2-7	once	-	TGTGCCAGCTCCGTAAGCGGAGGTGAGCAGTACTTC	CASSVSGGEQYF
TRBV5-1	TRBJ1-2	-	-	TGCGCCAGCAGCTTGGAAGCTAACCTCGGGGGCTACACCTTC	CASSLEANLGGYTF
TRBV5-1	TRBJ2-7	-	TRBD1	TGCGCCAGCAGCTTTACAGGGGGTTCCTCCTACGAGCAGTACTTC	CASSFTGGSSYEQYF
TRBV7-9	TRBJ2-2	-	-	TGTGCCAGCAGCCCGGGCTTACTAGAGCCGAACACCGGGGAGCTGTTTTTT	CASSPGLLEPNTGELFF
TRBV3-1/TRBV3-2	TRBJ2-4	-	-	TGTGCCAGCAGCCAAGTGGACTCGGGGACCAAAAACATTCAGTACTTC	CASSQVDSGTKNIQYF
TRBV6-1	TRBJ2-7	few	-	TGTGCCAGCAGTGAAGTCGGCATTAGCGCCTACGAGCAGTACTTC	CASSEVGISAYEQYF
TRBV7-9	TRBJ2-1	few	TRBD2	TGTGCCAGCATCCTCGGGACTAGCGGCCACAATGAGCAGTTCTTC	CASILGTSGHNEQFF
TRBV2	TRBJ2-2	-	TRBD1	TGTGCCAGCAGTGGGGACAGCGTGAACACCGGGGAGCTGTTTTTT	CASSGDSVNTGELFF